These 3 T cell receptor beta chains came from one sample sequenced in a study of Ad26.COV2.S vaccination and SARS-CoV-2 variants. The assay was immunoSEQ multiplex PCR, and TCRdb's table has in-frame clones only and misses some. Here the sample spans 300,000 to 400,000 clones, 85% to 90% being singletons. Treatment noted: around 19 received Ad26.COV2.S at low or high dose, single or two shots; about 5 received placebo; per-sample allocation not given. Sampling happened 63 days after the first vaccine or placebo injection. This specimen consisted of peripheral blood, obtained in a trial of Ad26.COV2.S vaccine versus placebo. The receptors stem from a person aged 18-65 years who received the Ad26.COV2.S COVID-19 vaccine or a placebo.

The CDR3 region is CASSEETTYGYTF. CDR3 nucleotides: TGTGCCAGCTCGGAGGAAACTACCTATGGCTACACCTTC. J is TRBJ1-2 and V is TRBV18; D is ambiguous. CDR3 length: 13 amino acids. Deletions cut 6 bases from V and 4 bases from J, with 12 bases between. Germline-derived CDR1 and CDR2 are KGHSH and LQKENI. The variable domain in full, completed from reference TRBV18 and TRBJ1-2, reads NAGVMQNPRHLVRRRGQEARLRCSPMKGHSHVYWYRQLPEEGLKFMVYLQKENIIDESGMPKERFSAEFPKEGPSILRIQQVVRGDSAAYFCASSEETTYGYTFGSGTRLTVV.

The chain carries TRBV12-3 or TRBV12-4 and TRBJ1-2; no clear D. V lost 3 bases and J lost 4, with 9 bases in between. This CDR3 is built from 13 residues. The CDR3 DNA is TGTGCCAGCAGTTTTGACCGCAGCTATGGCTACACCTTC. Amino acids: CASSFDRSYGYTF.

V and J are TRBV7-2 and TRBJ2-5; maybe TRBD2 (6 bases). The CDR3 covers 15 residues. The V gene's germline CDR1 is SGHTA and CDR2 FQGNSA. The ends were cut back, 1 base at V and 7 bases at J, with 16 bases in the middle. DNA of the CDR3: TGTGCCAGCAGCTTAGTAGGGAATCTAGCGAGGACCCAGTACTTC. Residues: CASSLVGNLARTQYF.